These 8 T cell receptor beta chains came from one sample sequenced in a study of graft-versus-host responses after intestinal transplantation. Assay: immunoSEQ multiplex PCR; the TCRdb copy retains only in-frame clones and omits some. The sample has about 90,000 clones; 80% to 95% are singletons. Their antigens remain unidentified. The sample in question was unstimulated CD4+ T cells sorted from spleen or lymph node cells, obtained before intestinal transplant. These receptors were obtained from a human donor who received an intestinal transplant.

The V and J genes are TRBV7-3 and TRBJ2-1, with D hard to call. The germline CDR1 and CDR2 sequences are SGHTA and FQGTGA. Trimming cost V 0 bases and J 7 bases, with 13 bases left between them. This CDR3 is built from 15 residues. The CDR3 spells CASSLTPLKGNEQFF. In DNA, the CDR3 is TGTGCCAGCAGCTTAACTCCGCTGAAAGGGAATGAGCAGTTCTTC.

The chain joins TRBV28 to TRBJ2-3; a weak D match, TRBD2 (5 bases). Trimming left V 7 bases short and J 2 bases short, with 13 bases between. The CDR3 loop spans 14 amino acids. CDR1 MDHEN and CDR2 SYDVKM come from the germline V gene. CDR3 nucleotide sequence: TGTGCCAGCATACCTGAGGGTTACACAGATACGCAGTATTTT. This sequence encodes CASIPEGYTDTQYF.

The chain links TRBV27 to TRBJ2-3; 8 positions agree with TRBD2. Germline V gene lookup returns CDR1 MNHEY and CDR2 SMNVEV (reference sequence). V dropped 5 bases and J dropped 4; count of bases not matched to a gene: 11. CDR3 length: 16 residues. CDR3 protein: CASSTSGSIGPDTQYF. CDR3 DNA: TGTGCCAGCAGTACAAGCGGGAGTATTGGCCCAGATACGCAGTATTTT.

The chain uses TRBV19 and TRBJ2-2, with D maybe TRBD2 (5 bases). The germline V gene has CDR1 LNHDA and CDR2 SQIVND (reference sequence). The CDR3 length is 18 residues. V was clipped by 0 bases and J by 7 bases, with 21 bases between them. CDR3 nucleotide sequence: TGTGCCAGTAGTATAGATGTGGGTCGGGGAACTTTTAGCGGGGAGCTGTTTTTT. It codes for CASSIDVGRGTFSGELFF.

The chain employs TRBV29-1 and TRBJ2-1, with 11 bases identical to TRBD2. V gave up 4 bases and J gave up 3 bases; unmatched junction bases: 5. Per the germline V gene, CDR1 is SQVTM and CDR2 is ANQGSEA. The CDR3 length is 15 residues. DNA for the CDR3: TGCAGCGTTGTAGGGACTAGCGGCTTCTACAATGAGCAGTTCTTC. Its translation: CSVVGTSGFYNEQFF.

This clone has a single count. The DNA of the CDR3 is TGTGCCTGGAACAGTTTGTGGGGGAGCAATGAGCAGTTCTTC. It translates to CAWNSLWGSNEQFF. The chain joins TRBV30 to TRBJ2-1; TRBD1 or TRBD2 may be the D gene (5 bases each). This CDR3 has 14 residues. Trimming cost V 4 bases and J 6 bases, with 16 bases left between them. Germline V gene lookup returns CDR1 GTSNPN and CDR2 SVGIG (reference sequence).

The chain has TRBV28 and TRBJ1-6, with D possibly being TRBD1 (5 bases). Germline-derived CDR1 and CDR2 are MDHEN and SYDVKM. V lost 5 bases to trimming and J lost 7 bases, with 15 bases between them. The CDR3 has 15 amino acids. CDR3 loop: CASSQPAAGNSPLHF. The CDR3 region has the DNA TGTGCCAGCAGTCAACCGGCGGCAGGGAATTCACCCCTCCACTTT.

This clone has a single count. The J gene is TRBJ1-4, the V gene TRBV12-5; weak D call: TRBD1 (6 bases). The V gene's germline CDR1 is LGHNT and CDR2 FRNRAP. The CDR3 contains 15 residues. Trimming shortened V by 1 base and J by 8 bases, and 14 bases separated the two germline ends. The CDR3 DNA sequence: TGTGCTAGTGGTTTGGGACAGGCCATGGGGGAAAAACTGTTTTTT. Its translation: CASGLGQAMGEKLFF.